In this sample, the clone carrying this T cell receptor (beta chain) turned up a few times. The antigen is not known. CDR1 and CDR2 from the germline V gene are MNHEY and SMNVEV (reference sequence). V was trimmed by 2 bases and J by 1 base, leaving 5 bases between them. The CDR3 consists of 13 residues. TCRdb redid the calling of the 5' RACE reads with MiXCR, one entry per CDR3 protein. Found here are under 350,000 distinct CDR3 sequences, around 15% of them singletons; the top ten hold about 23%. This sample is drawn from a study of T-cell memory formation after mild COVID-19. General study findings and limits: Contracting clones, day 15 to 85, had balanced CD4/CD8, and later expanders favored CD4+.

The specimen sequenced was PBMCs or a T cell subset sorted from them (not recorded which). This clonotype originated in a man aged 18 to 29 who had mild COVID-19 (a few samples of this study predate the infection). Cell type and time point are not known. This chain links TRBV27 with TRBJ1-1; D is uncertain. CDR3 amino acids: CASSLLTNTEAFF. CDR3 nucleotides: TGTGCCAGCAGTTTACTGACGAACACTGAAGCTTTCTTT.